This entry is about one TCR beta chain. This entry comes from a study of T cell changes during pregnancy in multiple sclerosis. The table came from immunoSEQ multiplex PCR; TCRdb's copy has only in-frame clones and leaves some out. The sample holds tens of thousands of clones, 88% seen once. The germline V gene encodes CDR1 SGHDT and CDR2 YYEEEE. The V end lost 3 bases, the J end lost 3 bases, and 13 bases lay between the germline ends. The CDR3 sequence is 14 residues long. The V gene is TRBV5-6, the J gene TRBJ2-7; tentative D call: TRBD1 (5 bases). This specimen consisted of CD8+ T cells from peripheral blood mononuclear cells, obtained in the third trimester of pregnancy. This TCR came from a female donor with multiple sclerosis, enrolled in a pregnancy study. For the CDR3, the DNA is TGTGCCAGCAGCTGGATGGGGCAGTACTACGAGCAGTACTTC. Translated, it gives CASSWMGQYYEQYF.